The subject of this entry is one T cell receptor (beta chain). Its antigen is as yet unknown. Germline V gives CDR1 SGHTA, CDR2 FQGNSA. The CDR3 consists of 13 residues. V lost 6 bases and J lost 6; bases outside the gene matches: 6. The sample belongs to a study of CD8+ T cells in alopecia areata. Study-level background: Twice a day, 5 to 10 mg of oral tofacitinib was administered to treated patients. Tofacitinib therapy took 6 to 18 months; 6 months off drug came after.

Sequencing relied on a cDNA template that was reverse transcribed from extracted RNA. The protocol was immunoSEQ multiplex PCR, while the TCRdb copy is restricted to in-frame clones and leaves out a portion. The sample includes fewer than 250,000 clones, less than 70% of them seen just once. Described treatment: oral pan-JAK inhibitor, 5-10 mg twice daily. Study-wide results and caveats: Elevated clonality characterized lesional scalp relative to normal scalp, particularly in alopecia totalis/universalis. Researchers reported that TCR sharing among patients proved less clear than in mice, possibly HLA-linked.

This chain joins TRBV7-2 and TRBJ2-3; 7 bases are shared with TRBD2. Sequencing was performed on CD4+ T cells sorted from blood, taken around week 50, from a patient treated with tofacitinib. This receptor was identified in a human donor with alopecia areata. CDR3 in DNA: TGTGCCAGCAGAGCCGGGACTAAGGATACGCAGTATTTT. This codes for CASRAGTKDTQYF.